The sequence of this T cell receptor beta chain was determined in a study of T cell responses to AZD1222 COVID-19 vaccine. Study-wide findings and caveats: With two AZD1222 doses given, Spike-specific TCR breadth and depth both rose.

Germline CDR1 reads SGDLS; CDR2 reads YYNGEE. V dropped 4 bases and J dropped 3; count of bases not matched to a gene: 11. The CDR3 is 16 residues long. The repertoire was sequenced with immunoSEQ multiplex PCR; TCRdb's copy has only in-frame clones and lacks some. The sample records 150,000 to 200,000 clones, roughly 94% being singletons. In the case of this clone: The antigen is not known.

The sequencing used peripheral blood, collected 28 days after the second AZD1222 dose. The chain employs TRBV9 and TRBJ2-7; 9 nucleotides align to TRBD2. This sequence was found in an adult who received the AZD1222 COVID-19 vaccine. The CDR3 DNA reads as TGTGCCAGCAGCCCGTCGGGTAGCGGGAGTTTCTACGAGCAGTACTTC. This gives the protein CASSPSGSGSFYEQYF.